The present T cell receptor beta chain was sequenced within a study of neoadjuvant anti-PD-1 for oral cavity cancer. Study overall: Most patients had three to four biweekly doses of 3 mg/kg nivolumab before resection. Patients without progression got a fourth dose around day 43. Study-wide results and limits: With three patients per group, TCR findings need larger cohorts.

CDR3 size: 14 residues. Trimming removed 6 bases from V and 6 bases from J; junction bases left unmatched: 7. In germline, CDR1 is MNHEY, CDR2 SVGAGI. Blood libraries mostly used approximately 450 ng genomic DNA, six replicates each. Profiled with immunoSEQ multiplex PCR; TCRdb holds only in-frame clones, not every one. The table lists 84,000 or so clones, approximately 84% of them singletons. This clone showed up just a few times. Its matching antigen is unknown. The chain uses TRBV6-5 and TRBJ2-2; 7 bases align to TRBD1. The sequenced sample was PBMCs, obtained before nivolumab (anti-PD-1) treatment. The TCR originated in a person aged 40 to 85 with oral cavity squamous cell carcinoma. The DNA for the CDR3 is TGTGCCAGCAGACGACAGGGAATTCCCGGGGAGCTGTTTTTT. Its translation: CASRRQGIPGELFF.